This T cell receptor (beta chain) was recovered during a study of spatial heterogeneity in lung cancer. Broader study findings: Counts that tracked tumor mutation counts were those of expanded intratumoral alpha and beta TCRs.

Time point here: sample taken at primary tumor resection. The donor population consisted of about 75 patients with untreated, early-stage non-small cell lung cancer. The CDR3 spans 13 residues. CDR1 SGDLS and CDR2 YYNGEE come from the germline V gene. Trimming pared 6 bases from V and 5 bases from J, leaving 14 bases between. TCRdb analysed the 5' RACE reads with MiXCR anew, one entry per CDR3 protein. In the table there are 950 to 1,500 distinct CDR3 sequences, approximately 14% of which are singletons. Relative to its sample, this clonotype is large. What it binds is unknown. This beta chain came through as a stray read in a library set up for alpha chains, and its size says little.

The chain joins TRBV9 to TRBJ1-1, with D unclear. The sample was lung tumor tissue, taken at surgery. This receptor was identified in a male donor with early-stage non-small cell lung cancer. CDR3 sequence (DNA): TGTGCCAGCACCAGTCTAGGGAGGACTGAAGCTTTCTTT. Translated, it gives CASTSLGRTEAFF.